The 10 T cell receptor beta chains below were found in one sample sequenced in a study of cytomegalovirus exposure and HLA in healthy donors. The PCR employed 60 Vbeta primers together with 13 Jbeta primers. Clones were sequenced by immunoSEQ multiplex PCR, and TCRdb holds only the in-frame ones, with some missing. This sample has approximately 220,000 clones; approximately 80% occur once, and the top ten carry about 0.77%. The sequencing input was PBMCs. The origin of the receptors is a boy aged 2 to 9 in good health and CMV-seronegative.

This sequence joins TRBV5-4 and TRBJ2-5; D is uncertain. The CDR3 has 13 amino acids. With 4 bases removed from V and 2 bases from J, the gap between germline ends came to 9 bases. Germline V gene sequence: CDR1 SGHNT, CDR2 YYREEE (reference sequence). CDR3 protein: CASSPPTQETQYF. The CDR3 nucleotides are TGTGCCAGCAGCCCACCGACTCAAGAGACCCAGTACTTC.

Here the CDR3 DNA reads TGTGCCAGCAGCTTAACAGGAGCCTCAAGGGAGACCCAGTACTTC. It translates to CASSLTGASRETQYF. The gene calls are TRBV5-4 and TRBJ2-5, with a tentative D call TRBD1 (5 bases). The CDR3 totals 15 residues. Germline V gene lookup returns CDR1 SGHNT and CDR2 YYREEE (reference sequence). V lost 2 bases to trimming and J lost 5 bases, with 16 bases between them.

The chain uses TRBV6-1 and TRBJ2-1, with 7 bases matching TRBD2. The V segment lost 7 bases and the J segment 9 bases; nucleotides outside the gene matches: 12. Germline V lookup: CDR1 MNHNS, CDR2 SASEGT. This CDR3 comprises 14 residues. The CDR3 is CASKVSGGSSEQFF. The CDR3 nucleotides read TGTGCCAGCAAAGTTTCGGGAGGCAGTAGTGAGCAGTTCTTC.

This chain joins TRBV30 and TRBJ2-3; 7 bases fit TRBD2. Germline V gene data show CDR1 as GTSNPN and CDR2 as SVGIG (reference sequence). V gave up 1 base and J gave up 4 bases; unmatched junction bases: 8. The CDR3 runs to 15 residues. The DNA of the CDR3 is TGTGCCTGGAGTGGGTGGCGGGAGTCGCCAGATACGCAGTATTTT. Protein sequence: CAWSGWRESPDTQYF.

V is TRBV6-5 and J is TRBJ2-7; 8 positions match TRBD2. The CDR3 totals 14 residues. V shed 7 bases, J shed 4 bases, and the junction held 9 bases outside the gene matches. Per the germline V gene, CDR1 is MNHEY and CDR2 is SVGAGI. CDR3 protein: CASKPGGARYEQYF. In DNA form, the CDR3 reads TGTGCCAGCAAGCCGGGGGGGGCAAGATACGAGCAGTACTTC.

The DNA for the CDR3 is TGTGCCAGCAGCCACCTTTCAGTCCCCGAGCAGTACTTC. Amino acid sequence: CASSHLSVPEQYF. V and J are TRBV7-6 and TRBJ2-7; D not resolved. From germline, CDR1 is SGHVS and CDR2 FNYEAQ. Trimming cost V 5 bases and J 6 bases, with 14 bases left between them. The CDR3 totals 13 residues.

The chain uses TRBV7-8 and TRBJ1-4; 7 nucleotides align to TRBD1. V lost 2 bases to trimming and J lost 6 bases; unmatched junction nucleotides: 3. Germline CDR1 SGHVS, CDR2 FQNEAQ. This CDR3 has 14 amino acids. CDR3 protein: CASSLRRGDEKLFF. CDR3 bases: TGTGCCAGCAGCTTACGCAGGGGGGATGAAAAACTGTTTTTT.

The chain employs TRBV6-5 and TRBJ1-2; TRBD1 is a possible D gene (5 bases). The length of the CDR3 is 14 residues. In germline, CDR1 is MNHEY, CDR2 SVGAGI. Trimming pared 4 bases from V and 6 bases from J, leaving 15 bases between. The CDR3 DNA reads as TGTGCCAGCAGTTCCACCGGGGGGGTACATGGCTACACCTTC. This translates into CASSSTGGVHGYTF.

This clone appeared once. This chain uses TRBV2 with TRBJ2-7; 13 bases match TRBD2. CDR1 is SNHLY and CDR2 is FYNNEI in the germline V gene. V trimming: 6 bases; J trimming: 6 bases; junction bases outside the gene matches: 8. The CDR3 runs to 15 residues. The CDR3: CASRTLAGGTSEQYF. The CDR3 DNA is TGTGCCAGCAGGACACTAGCGGGAGGGACTAGCGAGCAGTACTTC. The full variable domain, in which reference TRBV2 and TRBJ2-7 provide the parts outside the CDR3, is EPEVTQTPSHQVTQMGQEVILRCVPISNHLYFYWYRQILGQKVEFLVSFYNNEISEKSEIFDDQFSVERPDGSNFTLKIRSTKLEDSAMYFCASRTLAGGTSEQYFGPGTRLTVT.

This rearrangement joins TRBV14 to TRBJ2-7, with D possibly being TRBD1 (6 bases). In germline, CDR1 is SGHDN, CDR2 FVKESK. CDR3 length: 15 amino acids. V dropped 0 bases and J dropped 3 bases, with 12 bases sitting between them. The CDR3 loop reads CASSQEGSRGYEQYF. The CDR3 DNA sequence: TGTGCCAGCAGCCAAGAGGGATCCAGGGGCTACGAGCAGTACTTC.